Listed below are T cell receptor beta chains from one sample, sequenced in a study of shared clonotypes between healthy human individuals. Repertoires were generated with immunoSEQ multiplex PCR, while TCRdb's copy carries only in-frame clones and drops some. The sample consists of around 980,000 clones, approximately 78% of them appearing once. The sequencing sample was made of memory CD4+ T cells from PBMCs. These receptor sequences come from a man younger than 35 in good health. Some clones in this sample may be carry-over from other donors' samples. The conserved cysteine and the conserved F or W are not part of the CDR3 here. The order of the fields is J gene, V gene, CDR3 protein.

>TRBJ1-4|TRBV25-1
ASSAEKLF
>TRBJ1-4|TRBV10-2
ASSESPGEKLF
>TRBJ2-3|TRBV5-1
ASSAGTGGGTDTQY
>TRBJ2-6|TRBV5-4
ASSRPGTGVHSGANVLT
>TRBJ1-1|TRBV5-1
ASARASYMNTEAF
>TRBJ2-7|TRBV10-1
ASSEGLAVRYEQY
>TRBJ2-5|TRBV4-2
ASSQVASGNGETQY
>TRBJ1-5|TRBV6-1
ASADRIRQPQH
>TRBJ2-7|TRBV5-1
ASSFGGLAGGGPHEQY
>TRBJ1-5|TRBV2
ASSEQGGPDQPQH
>TRBJ2-3|TRBV18
ASSRPSTDTQY
>TRBJ2-1|TRBV19
ASAGLAGVHNEQF
>TRBJ1-2|TRBV6-5
ASSYGGQPYGYT
>TRBJ2-5|TRBV6-5
ASSYSTGERSQY
>TRBJ2-5|TRBV5-1
ASSSPGQGNGQY
>TRBJ1-1|TRBV11-2
ASSSLRGTYTEAF
>TRBJ2-3|TRBV2
ASSARQGGGSTDTQY
>TRBJ1-5|TRBV7-8
ASSRTNQPQH
>TRBJ2-7|TRBV29-1
SVTDRADEQY
>TRBJ1-4|TRBV19
ATRGDANEKLF
>TRBJ2-1|TRBV30
AWRASGSLNEQF
>TRBJ2-7|TRBV5-4
ASSFNSGSYEQY
>TRBJ2-7|TRBV7-9
ASSPLAASYEQY
>TRBJ2-1|TRBV7-8
ASSLAFRGSNTRYEQF
>TRBJ2-7|TRBV9
ASSVSGGSSYEQY
>TRBJ1-2|TRBV28
ASSSGWTGSEYGYT
>TRBJ1-5|TRBV10-3
AIGDETINQPQH
>TRBJ2-1|TRBV30
AWGQSLYNEQF
>TRBJ2-7|TRBV28
ASGLPGGGTGRYEQY
>TRBJ1-3|TRBV5-1
ASSPTAGGNTIY
>TRBJ2-7|TRBV28
ASSSQSSGKTQSYEQY
>TRBJ2-3|TRBV7-6
ASSQVFGGRARNTQY